Given below is one T cell receptor beta chain in context. Its antigen is unknown. Germline-derived CDR1 and CDR2 are DFQATT and SNEGSKA (reference sequence). The CDR3 runs 15 residues. V lost 1 base and J lost 2, with 13 bases in between. This entry is derived from a study of blood T cells in healthy people across ages. General study points: Donor CMV status, an unknown factor, possibly confounded changes in expanded clonotypes. With age, beta diversity per million T cells declined roughly linearly, significantly by 40 to 50.

A sample-barcoded 5' primer and a J-beta primer mix were used in a second PCR of about 7 to 12 cycles. TCRdb redid the calling of the 5' RACE reads with MiXCR, one entry per CDR3 protein. The profile shows 1.2 million to 1.5 million distinct CDR3 sequences, 59% of them singletons. In terms of origin and age, donors were healthy Caucasian individuals from Russia aged roughly 6 to 95. Per-sample PBMC isolation yielded at least 7 million cells. The receptor was derived from a man aged 18 to 30 in good health. The gene calls are TRBV20-1 and TRBJ2-3; D is tentatively TRBD1 or TRBD2 (5 bases each). The specimen was blood. The CDR3 DNA reads as TGCAGTGCTAGAGGGGACCACATCACCACAGATACGCAGTATTTT. Its translation: CSARGDHITTDTQYF.